This T cell receptor (beta chain) emerged from a study of T cells in tumors after PD-1 blockade. At the level of the study: Prior checkpoint blockade, systemic immunosuppressant use, or anti-cancer therapy within 4 weeks excluded patients.

The assay was immunoSEQ multiplex PCR, and TCRdb's table has in-frame clones only and misses some. The sample yields tens of thousands of clones, approximately 73% seen once. This clone is judged large. Its specificity is not known. Study outcomes and limitations: Some novel exhausted tumor clones appeared in pre-treatment blood, suggesting peripheral recruitment.

Looked up from germline, CDR1 is ENHRY and CDR2 is SYGVKD. The CDR3 loop spans 13 amino acids. Trimming shortened V by 5 bases and J by 3 bases, and 10 bases separated the two germline ends. Source: PBMCs, taken after anti-PD-1 treatment. The rearrangement links TRBV10-3 to TRBJ1-2; D unclear. This TCR was recovered from a human donor with basal cell carcinoma. The CDR3 loop reads CAISSVQYYGYTF. DNA for the CDR3: TGTGCCATCAGTTCTGTACAATACTATGGCTACACCTTC.